This T cell receptor beta chain is drawn from a study of blood T cell repertoires in COVID-19. On the study more broadly: Both acute and convalescent COVID-19 samples were obtained from the United States, Italy and Spain. Sources were T cells, B-cell-depleted T cells, or PBMCs; the material itself was cDNA or gDNA.

Original handling: Quantification of nucleated cells was approximated via reference gene primer amplification. The repertoire was sequenced with immunoSEQ multiplex PCR; TCRdb's copy has only in-frame clones and lacks some. That table supplies the V and J calls and clone size; D and trimming were determined from the DNA. The repertoire holds about 340,000 clones, with about four fifths as singletons. The CDR3 totals 14 residues. Germline V gene data show CDR1 as SGHDN and CDR2 as FVKESK. The junction had 3 bases not matched to a gene; V was cut back by 8 bases and J by 3 bases. In its sample, this clone was seen once.

The gene calls are TRBV14 and TRBJ2-6; TRBD1 agrees at 8 bases. The clonotype comes from a man aged 30 to 45 with active or convalescent COVID-19. Sequencing input: peripheral blood. This CDR3 is CASSDRGGANVLTF. The DNA for the CDR3 is TGTGCCAGCTCCGACAGGGGTGGGGCCAACGTCCTGACTTTC.